Sequencing of this T cell receptor beta chain was carried out in a study of regulatory T cells in long-lasting Graves disease. Study conclusions and caveats: TCR diversity in persistent Graves' patients was below that of newly diagnosed ones.

This CDR3 comprises 13 residues. The germline V gene encodes CDR1 LNHNV and CDR2 YYDKDF (reference sequence). Trimming cost V 3 bases and J 10 bases, with 15 bases left between them. Time point specified: newly diagnosed GD, antithyroid drugs for less than 3 months. RNA from PBMCs was the source of the TCR library. In each case, Graves' disease was diagnosed per American Thyroid Association guidelines. In this sample, this clonotype turned up many times. Its antigen is as yet unknown. The authors built TCR beta libraries using iRepertoire HTBI primers and Arm-PCR of CDR3 regions. The authors' processing: Sample data revealed fewer than 70 TRBV and 12 to 15 TRBJ segments. TCRdb reanalysed the multiplex PCR reads using MiXCR and keeps one entry per CDR3 protein. What appears here as the V and J calls and clone size reflects TCRdb's work, not the paper's. This table has 400,000 to 450,000 distinct CDR3 sequences, roughly 15% appearing once.

A further study also used this sample, focusing on T cells in Graves' hyperthyroidism and ophthalmopathy. That study adds: It was considered stable Graves' hyperthyroidism when ophthalmopathy did not progress within 18 months.

This receptor was obtained from a woman aged 30 to 39 with Graves disease. The rearrangement joins TRBV15 to TRBJ1-1, with D maybe TRBD1 (6 bases). The specimen was peripheral blood mononuclear cells (PBMCs), collected at new diagnosis, from a patient treated with antithyroid drugs. CDR3 protein: CATSSLGGAGAFF. The CDR3 nucleotides are TGTGCCACCAGCAGCCTAGGGGGGGCGGGAGCTTTCTTT.